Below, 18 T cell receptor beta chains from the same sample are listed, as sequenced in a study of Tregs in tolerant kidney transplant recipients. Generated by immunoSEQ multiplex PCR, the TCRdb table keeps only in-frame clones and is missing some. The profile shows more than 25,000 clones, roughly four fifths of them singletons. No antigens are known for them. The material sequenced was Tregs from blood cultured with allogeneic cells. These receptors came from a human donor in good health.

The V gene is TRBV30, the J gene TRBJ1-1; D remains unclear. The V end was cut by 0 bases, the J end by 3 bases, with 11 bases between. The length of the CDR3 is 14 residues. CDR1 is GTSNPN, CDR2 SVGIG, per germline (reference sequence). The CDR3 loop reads CAWSVKSGYTEAFF. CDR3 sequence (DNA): TGTGCCTGGAGTGTAAAGTCGGGATACACTGAAGCTTTCTTT.

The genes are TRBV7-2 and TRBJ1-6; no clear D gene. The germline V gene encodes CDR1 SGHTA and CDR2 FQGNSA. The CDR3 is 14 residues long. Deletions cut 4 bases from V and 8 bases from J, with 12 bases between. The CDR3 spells CASSSFGLYSPLHF. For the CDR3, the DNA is TGTGCCAGCAGCTCCTTCGGACTTTATTCACCCCTCCACTTT.

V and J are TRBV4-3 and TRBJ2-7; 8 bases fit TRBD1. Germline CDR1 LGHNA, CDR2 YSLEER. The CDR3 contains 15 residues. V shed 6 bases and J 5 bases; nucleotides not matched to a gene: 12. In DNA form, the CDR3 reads TGCGCCAGCAGAAAACAGACAGGGGAGTTTCACGAGCAGTACTTC. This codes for CASRKQTGEFHEQYF.

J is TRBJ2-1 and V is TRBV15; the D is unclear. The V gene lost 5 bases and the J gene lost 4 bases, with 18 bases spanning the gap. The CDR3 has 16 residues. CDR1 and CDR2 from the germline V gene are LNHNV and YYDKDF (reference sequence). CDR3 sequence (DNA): TGTGCCACCAGCCCTCCTAACTACCGTCTGTACAATGAGCAGTTCTTC. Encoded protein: CATSPPNYRLYNEQFF.

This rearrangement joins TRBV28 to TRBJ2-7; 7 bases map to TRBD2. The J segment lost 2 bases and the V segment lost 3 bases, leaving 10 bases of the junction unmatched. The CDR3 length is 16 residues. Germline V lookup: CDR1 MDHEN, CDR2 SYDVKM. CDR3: CASSFVGGDRTYEQYF. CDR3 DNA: TGTGCCAGCAGTTTTGTGGGGGGGGATCGAACCTACGAGCAGTACTTC.

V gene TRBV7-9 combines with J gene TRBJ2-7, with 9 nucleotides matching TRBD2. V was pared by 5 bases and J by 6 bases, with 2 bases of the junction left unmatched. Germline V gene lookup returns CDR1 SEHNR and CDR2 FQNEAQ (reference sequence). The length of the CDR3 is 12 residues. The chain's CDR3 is CASSPRGGEQYF. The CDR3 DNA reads TGTGCCAGCAGCCCGCGGGGGGGCGAGCAGTACTTC.

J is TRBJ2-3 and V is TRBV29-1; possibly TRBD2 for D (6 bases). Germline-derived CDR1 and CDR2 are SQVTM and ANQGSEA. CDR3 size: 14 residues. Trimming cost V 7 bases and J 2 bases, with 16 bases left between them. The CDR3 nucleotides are TGCAGCGCAACTCGGGCGGGGCTCACAGATACGCAGTATTTT. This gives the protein CSATRAGLTDTQYF.

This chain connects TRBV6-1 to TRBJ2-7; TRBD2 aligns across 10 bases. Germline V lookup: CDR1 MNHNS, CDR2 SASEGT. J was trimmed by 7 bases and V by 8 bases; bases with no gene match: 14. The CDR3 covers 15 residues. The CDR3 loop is CASGGAGLANREQYF. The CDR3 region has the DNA TGTGCCAGCGGGGGGGCGGGACTAGCGAACCGGGAGCAGTACTTC.

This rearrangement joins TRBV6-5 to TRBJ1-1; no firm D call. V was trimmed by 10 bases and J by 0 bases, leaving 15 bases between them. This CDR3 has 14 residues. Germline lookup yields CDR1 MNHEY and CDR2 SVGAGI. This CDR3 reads CATRRSGMNTEAFF. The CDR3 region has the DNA TGTGCCACCAGGCGGTCCGGCATGAACACTGAAGCTTTCTTT.

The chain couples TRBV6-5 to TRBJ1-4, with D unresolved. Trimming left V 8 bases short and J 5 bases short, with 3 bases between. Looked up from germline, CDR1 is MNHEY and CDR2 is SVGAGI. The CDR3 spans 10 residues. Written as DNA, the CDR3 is TGTGCCAGCCGGAATGAAAAACTGTTTTTT. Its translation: CASRNEKLFF.

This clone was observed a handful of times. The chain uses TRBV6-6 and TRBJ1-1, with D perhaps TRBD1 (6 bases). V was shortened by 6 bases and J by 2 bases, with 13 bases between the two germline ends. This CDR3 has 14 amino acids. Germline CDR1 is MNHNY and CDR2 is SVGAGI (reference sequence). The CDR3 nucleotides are TGTGCCAGCAGCCAGGGGATTATCAACACTGAAGCTTTCTTT. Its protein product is CASSQGIINTEAFF.

This chain's CDR3 is CASSESGRYNEQFF. CDR3 sequence (DNA): TGCGCCAGCAGTGAGTCGGGCCGTTACAATGAGCAGTTCTTC. This chain uses TRBV10-2 with TRBJ2-1; D not resolved. Germline CDR1 WSHSY, CDR2 SAAADI. V lost 0 bases and J 4 bases, leaving 7 bases between the germline ends. The CDR3 has 14 amino acids.

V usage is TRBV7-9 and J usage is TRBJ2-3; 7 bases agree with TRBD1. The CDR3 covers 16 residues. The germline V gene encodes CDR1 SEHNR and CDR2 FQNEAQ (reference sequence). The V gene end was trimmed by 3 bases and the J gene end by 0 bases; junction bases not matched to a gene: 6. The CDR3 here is CASSFGTAFSTDTQYF. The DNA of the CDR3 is TGTGCCAGCAGCTTTGGGACAGCATTTAGCACAGATACGCAGTATTTT. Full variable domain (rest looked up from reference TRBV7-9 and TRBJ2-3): DTGVSQNPRHKITKRGQNVTFRCDPISEHNRLYWYRQTLGQGPEFLTYFQNEAQLEKSRLLSDRFSAERPKGSFSTLEIQRTEQGDSAMYLCASSFGTAFSTDTQYFGPGTRLTVL.

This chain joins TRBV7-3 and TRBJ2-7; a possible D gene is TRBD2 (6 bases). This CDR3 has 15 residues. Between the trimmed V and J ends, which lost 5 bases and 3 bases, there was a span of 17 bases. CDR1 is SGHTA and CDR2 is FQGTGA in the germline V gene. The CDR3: CASSPNPTRLYEQYF. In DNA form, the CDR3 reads TGTGCCAGCAGCCCAAACCCGACTAGGCTCTACGAGCAGTACTTC.

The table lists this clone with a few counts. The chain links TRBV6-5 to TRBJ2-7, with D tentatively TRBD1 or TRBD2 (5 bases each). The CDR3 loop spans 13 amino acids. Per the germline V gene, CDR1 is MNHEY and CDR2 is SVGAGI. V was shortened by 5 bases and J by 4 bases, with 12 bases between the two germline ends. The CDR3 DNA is TGTGCCAGCAGTCCGGGACCCAAGTACGAGCAGTACTTC. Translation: CASSPGPKYEQYF.

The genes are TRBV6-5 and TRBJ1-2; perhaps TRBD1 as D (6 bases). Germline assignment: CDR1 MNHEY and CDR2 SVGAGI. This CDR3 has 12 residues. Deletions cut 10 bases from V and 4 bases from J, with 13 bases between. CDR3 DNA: TGTGCCACCGCGACGACAGGCTATGGCTACACCTTC. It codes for CATATTGYGYTF.

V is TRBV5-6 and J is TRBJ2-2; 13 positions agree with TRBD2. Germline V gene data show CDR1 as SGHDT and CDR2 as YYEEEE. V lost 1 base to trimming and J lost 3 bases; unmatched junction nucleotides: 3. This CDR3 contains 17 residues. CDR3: CASSLMGLAGHTGELFF. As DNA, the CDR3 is TGTGCCAGCAGCTTGATGGGACTAGCGGGACACACCGGGGAGCTGTTTTTT. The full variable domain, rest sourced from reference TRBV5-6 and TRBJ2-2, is DAGVTQSPTHLIKTRGQQVTLRCSPKSGHDTVSWYQQALGQGPQFIFQYYEEEERQRGNFPDRFSGHQFPNYSSELNVNALLLGDSALYLCASSLMGLAGHTGELFFGEGSRLTVL.

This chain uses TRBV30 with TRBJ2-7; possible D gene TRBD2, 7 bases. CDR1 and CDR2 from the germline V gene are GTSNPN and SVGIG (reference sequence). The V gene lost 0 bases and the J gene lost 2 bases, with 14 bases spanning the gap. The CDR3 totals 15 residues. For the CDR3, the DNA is TGTGCCTGGAGTGTGGGGGGGGCGATCCCCTACGAGCAGTACTTC. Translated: CAWSVGGAIPYEQYF.